The sample holds a few counts of the clone carrying this TCR beta chain. Its antigen is still unknown. This sample is drawn from a study of blood T cells in healthy people across ages. Study observations and caveats: When set beside aged donors, long-lived donors presented more naive CD4+ cells and higher diversity. Any changes in expanded clonotypes were possibly confounded, as donor CMV status remained unknown.

The CDR3 contains 14 residues. Germline assignment: CDR1 SQVTM and CDR2 ANQGSEA. The ends were cut back, 5 bases at V and 6 bases at J, with 20 bases in the middle. For the second PCR, which ran for roughly 7 to 11 cycles, a sample-barcoded 5' primer and a J-beta primer mix were used. TCRdb called the 5' RACE reads again in MiXCR, with one record for every CDR3 protein. The data hold 1.8 million or so distinct CDR3 sequences, with 35% to 50% observed a single time. The people who gave samples were healthy Caucasians from Russia, aged about 6 to 100. The V and J genes are TRBV29-1 and TRBJ2-7; TRBD2 might be the D (7 bases). The receptor comes from a human donor in good health. Specimen: blood. Written as DNA, the CDR3 is TGCAGCGTTAAGGTTCGGGGGGCCTCTCTCGAGCAGTACTTC. Translating it yields CSVKVRGASLEQYF.